This entry features one T cell receptor beta chain sequence. The record originates from a study of shared clonotypes between healthy human individuals. Free of recent acute infections or vaccinations, the donors were healthy HIV-negative adults. Sequencing was performed with immunoSEQ multiplex PCR; in TCRdb, only in-frame clones are kept and a portion is missing. The table records about 1.4 million clones, around 97% of them present only once. The sequenced sample was naive CD4+ T cells sorted from blood. Subset in this sample: CD45RA+ positively selected. The receptor was derived from a man younger than 45 in good health.

The CDR3 is CASSLGVRTGGTEAFF. The CDR3 DNA is TGTGCCAGCAGCTTGGGAGTTAGGACAGGGGGCACTGAAGCTTTCTTT. The rearrangement links TRBV5-8 to TRBJ1-1, with 10 bases aligning to TRBD1. Germline CDR1 reads SGHTS; CDR2 reads YDEGEE. The CDR3 is 16 amino acids. With 0 bases clipped from V and 4 bases from J, the junction kept 6 bases outside the gene matches.